The source of this T cell receptor beta chain is a study of control samples from healthy donors and cancer patients. The repertoire was sequenced with immunoSEQ multiplex PCR; TCRdb's copy has only in-frame clones and lacks some. The table records roughly 100,000 clones, roughly 94% of them present only once. V lost 0 bases to trimming and J lost 3 bases, with 16 bases between them. The V gene's germline CDR1 is SGDLS and CDR2 YYNGEE. The CDR3 has 16 residues. This TCR derives from a woman between 18 and 29 years old in good health. The sample consisted of blood. V and J are TRBV9 and TRBJ2-7; TRBD1 is a possible D gene (5 bases). The CDR3 DNA reads TGTGCCAGCAGCGTAGGGTCAGGGCTCGCCTACTACGAGCAGTACTTC. This gives the protein CASSVGSGLAYYEQYF.